Described below is a single T cell receptor (beta chain) sequence and its context. Its antigen is currently unknown. The data belong to a study of T cell responses to AZD1222 COVID-19 vaccine. Study results and limitations: Targeting of unmutated variant regions was reportedly seen in nearly half of spike-specific TCRs. Baseline testing showed seropositivity in only a handful of AZD1222 recipients.

The data were produced by immunoSEQ multiplex PCR, yet TCRdb's version contains in-frame clones alone and is incomplete. This sample yields about 150,000 clones, of which approximately 90% are seen a single time; around 3% belongs to the top ten. Germline-derived CDR1 and CDR2 are MNHEY and SMNVEV (reference sequence). The CDR3 totals 16 residues. Trimming took off 5 bases at V and 8 bases at J, with 21 bases between the two ends. Sequenced here: peripheral blood, sampled on day 0 of AZD1222 vaccination. The V and J genes are TRBV27 and TRBJ1-4; the D is unclear. The receptor comes from an adult in good health. CDR3: CASSPEWPHYEEKLFF. The CDR3 nucleotides are TGTGCCAGCAGTCCTGAATGGCCCCACTATGAAGAAAAACTGTTTTTT.